The entry that follows covers one T cell receptor (beta chain) sequence. The sample belongs to a study of T cells in Graves' hyperthyroidism and ophthalmopathy. V lost 0 bases and J 0 bases, leaving 1 base between the germline ends. The CDR3 extends over 12 amino acids. CDR1 and CDR2 from the germline V gene are GTSNPN and SVGIG (reference sequence). There were TCR beta CDR3 regions amplified from RNA transcripts. In the first-round RT-PCR of the TCR CDR3, the HTBI primer set was used. TCRdb independently ran MiXCR on the multiplex PCR reads; one entry per CDR3 protein. There are 690,000 or so distinct CDR3 sequences in the sample; around 20% occur only once, and 16% lies in the top ten. At first hyperthyroidism diagnosis, before any ophthalmopathy symptoms, the blood sample was collected. Isolation of PBMCs was performed on around 9.8 ml fresh peripheral blood.

The source is a woman aged 45-60 years with Graves' hyperthyroidism that later progressed to Graves' ophthalmopathy. Material: blood. J is TRBJ2-3 and V is TRBV30, with unresolved D. The CDR3 bases are TGTGCCTGGAGTGTTAGCACAGATACGCAGTATTTT. Encoded protein: CAWSVSTDTQYF.